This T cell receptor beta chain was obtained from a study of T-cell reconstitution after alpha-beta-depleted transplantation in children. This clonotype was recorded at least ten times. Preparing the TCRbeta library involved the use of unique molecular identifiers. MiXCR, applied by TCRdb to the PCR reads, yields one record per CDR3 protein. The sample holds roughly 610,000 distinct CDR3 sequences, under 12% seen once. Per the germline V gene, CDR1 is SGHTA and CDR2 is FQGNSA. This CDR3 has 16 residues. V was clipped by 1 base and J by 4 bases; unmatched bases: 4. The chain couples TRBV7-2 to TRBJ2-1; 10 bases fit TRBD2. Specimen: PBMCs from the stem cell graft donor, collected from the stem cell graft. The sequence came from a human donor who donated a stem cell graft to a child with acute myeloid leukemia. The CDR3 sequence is CASSLDLAGGYNEQFF. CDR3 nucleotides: TGTGCCAGCAGCTTAGACTTAGCGGGAGGTTACAATGAGCAGTTCTTC.